This T cell receptor beta chain emerged from a study of cytomegalovirus exposure and HLA in healthy donors. The PCR used 60 Vbeta and 13 Jbeta primers. Some clones are missing from TCRdb's copy, which holds only in-frame ones; the method was immunoSEQ multiplex PCR. Of 50,000 to 80,000 clones in the sample, under 85% are singletons; the top ten hold about 5.5%. This clone has only one observation. The CDR3 is 14 amino acids. The germline V and J ends were trimmed by 2 bases and 4 bases, with 9 bases remaining between them. CDR1 and CDR2 from the germline V gene are MDHEN and SYDVKM. Sequencing used PBMCs. The chain couples TRBV28 to TRBJ1-5, with D maybe TRBD1 (6 bases). This sequence was found in a male donor in good health and CMV-seropositive. The CDR3 bases are TGTGCCAGCAGTTTACACAGGGCTAATCAGCCCCAGCATTTT. This gives the protein CASSLHRANQPQHF. Combining the CDR3 with reference TRBV28 and TRBJ1-5 gives the whole variable domain DVKVTQSSRYLVKRTGEKVFLECVQDMDHENMFWYRQDPGLGLRLIYFSYDVKMKEKGDIPEGYSVSREKKERFSLILESASTNQTSMYLCASSLHRANQPQHFGDGTRLSIL.